Listed below are T cell receptor beta chains from one sample, sequenced in a study of blood T cell repertoires in COVID-19. Clones were read by immunoSEQ multiplex PCR, and TCRdb kept only the in-frame ones, dropping some. Of roughly 220,000 clones in the sample, 75% to 85% are singletons; the top ten hold around 4.5%. The sample taken for sequencing was PBMCs or T cells enriched from blood (not recorded which). These receptors originate from a man aged 25 to 40 with acute COVID-19. The CDR3 runs from the conserved cysteine through the conserved F or W. The order of the fields is D gene, J gene, V gene, clone size, CDR3 DNA, CDR3 protein. A D gene is named only where the DNA matches it firmly. Not all rows give a size; the values are once, few, many and, for expanded clones, a class.

NA TRBJ2-7 TRBV18 NA TGTGCCAGCTCACCCACCGCGGGGAGTTCCTACGAGCAGTACTTC CASSPTAGSSYEQYF
NA TRBJ1-2 TRBV3-1/TRBV3-2 few TGTGCCAGCAGCCGAAATTTAGGGGCGACGAACTATGGCTACACCTTC CASSRNLGATNYGYTF
NA TRBJ2-2 TRBV6-5 NA TGTGCCAACAGTTACTTCCAGCGGGCTCCCGGGGGGGAGCTGTTTTTT CANSYFQRAPGGELFF
NA TRBJ2-7 TRBV7-2 NA TGTGCCAGCAGCTTAGCAAGCGGGTCCTACGAGCAGTACTTC CASSLASGSYEQYF
TRBD1 TRBJ2-2 TRBV5-1 NA TGCGCCAGCAGCCCGGGACAGGGGGCCGGGGAGCTGTTTTTT CASSPGQGAGELFF
TRBD1 TRBJ1-1 TRBV2 once TGTGCCAGCATCCCTGGGACAGGGAACACTGAAGCTTTCTTT CASIPGTGNTEAFF
TRBD1 TRBJ1-1 TRBV5-6 NA TGTGCCAGCAGGGGACAGGGGCGGAACACTGAAGCTTTCTTT CASRGQGRNTEAFF
TRBD1 TRBJ1-1 TRBV19 NA TGTGCCAGTAGACCACAGGGGGCGGCAGCTTTCTTT CASRPQGAAAFF
NA TRBJ2-2 TRBV5-4 NA TGTGCCAGCAGCTCTCAAGCCGCCGGGGAGCTGTTTTTT CASSSQAAGELFF
TRBD1 TRBJ1-1 TRBV6-5 NA TGTGCCAGCAGGATGGGACAGGCGAACACTGAAGCTTTCTTT CASRMGQANTEAFF
TRBD1 TRBJ2-3 TRBV18 NA TGTGCCAGCTCATTGCACAGGGGCCGCACAGATACGCAGTATTTT CASSLHRGRTDTQYF
TRBD1 TRBJ1-2 TRBV11-2 NA TGTGCCAGCAGCTCACTAGACAGGGTGGGGTTTCGAGACACCTTC CASSSLDRVGFRDTF
NA TRBJ2-7 TRBV11-1 NA TGTGCCAGCAGCTTAGTAGAGGGAAGCCGCCAGTACTTC CASSLVEGSRQYF
NA TRBJ1-1 TRBV19 NA TGTGCCAGTAGTAGGCAGGTTAACACTGAAGCTTTCTTT CASSRQVNTEAFF
NA TRBJ1-1 TRBV5-6 NA TGTGCCAGCAGCTTTAGGCTCGGGAGAGCAAACACTGAAGCTTTCTTT CASSFRLGRANTEAFF
NA TRBJ1-2 TRBV28 NA TGTGCCAGCAGTCCCGGCGGGCACCCTGGGAACTATGGCTACACCTTC CASSPGGHPGNYGYTF
TRBD1 TRBJ2-4 TRBV27 NA TGTGCCAGCAGTTTTGTGACAGGGGGACCACTAGCCAAAAACATTCAGTACTTC CASSFVTGGPLAKNIQYF
TRBD1 TRBJ2-7 TRBV5-6 NA TGTGCCAGCAGCTGGGAGGGGACAGGGGGTTTCCACGAGCAGTACTTC CASSWEGTGGFHEQYF
NA TRBJ1-1 TRBV2 NA TGTGCCAGCAGCCAAGCAGGGAACACTGAAGCTTTCTTT CASSQAGNTEAFF
NA TRBJ2-1 TRBV10-3 NA TGTGCCATCAGTGAGGAACAGTACAATGAGCAGTTCTTC CAISEEQYNEQFF
TRBD1 TRBJ2-7 TRBV5-4 NA TGTGCCAGCAGCGCAGGGACAGGGATGGGGAGCTCCTACGAGCAGTACTTC CASSAGTGMGSSYEQYF